This T cell receptor beta chain was sequenced in a study of T-cell memory formation after mild COVID-19. Study-level results: CD4/CD8 balance characterized clones contracting day 15 to 85, and CD4+ skew characterized later expanders. Largely, contracting CD4+ clones fell within CM and EM, and contracting CD8+ clones within EMRA. That cross-reactive memory joined was suggested by some responding clones appearing in pre-infection memory. Proof of SARS-CoV-2 specificity was absent for the second-wave clones that crested on day 37.

Concerning this clonotype itself: The antigen is undetermined.

MiXCR, applied by TCRdb to the 5' RACE reads, yields one record per CDR3 protein. The sample consists of 350,000 to 550,000 distinct CDR3 sequences, about a sixth of them appearing once. Germline V gene lookup returns CDR1 SEHNR and CDR2 FQNEAQ (reference sequence). V was trimmed by 5 bases and J by 1 base, leaving 23 bases between them. CDR3 length: 18 residues. Sample: PBMCs or a T cell subset sorted from them (not recorded which). V usage is TRBV7-9 and J usage is TRBJ1-2, with D tentatively TRBD1 (5 bases). The TCR originated in a man between 18 and 35 years old who had mild COVID-19 (a few samples of this study predate the infection). Cell type and time point are not known. DNA of the CDR3: TGTGCCAGCAGCCCGAGGGGAGGTATAGGACGCCTTAACTATGGCTACACCTTC. Residues: CASSPRGGIGRLNYGYTF.